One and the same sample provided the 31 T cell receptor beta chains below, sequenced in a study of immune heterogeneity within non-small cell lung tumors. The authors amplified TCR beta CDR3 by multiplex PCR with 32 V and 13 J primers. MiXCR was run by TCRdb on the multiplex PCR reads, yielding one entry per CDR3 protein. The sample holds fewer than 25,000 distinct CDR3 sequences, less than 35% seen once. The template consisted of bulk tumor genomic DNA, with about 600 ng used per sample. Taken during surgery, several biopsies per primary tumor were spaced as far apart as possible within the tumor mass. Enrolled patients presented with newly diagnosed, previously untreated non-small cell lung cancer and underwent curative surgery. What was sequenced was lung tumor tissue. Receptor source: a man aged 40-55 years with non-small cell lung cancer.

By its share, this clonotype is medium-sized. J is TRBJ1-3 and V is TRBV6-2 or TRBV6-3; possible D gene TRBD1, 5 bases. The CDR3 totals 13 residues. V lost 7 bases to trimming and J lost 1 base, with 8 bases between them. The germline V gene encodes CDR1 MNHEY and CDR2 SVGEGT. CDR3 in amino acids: CASTQGSGNTIYF. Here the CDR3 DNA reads TGTGCCAGCACCCAGGGATCTGGAAACACCATATATTTT.

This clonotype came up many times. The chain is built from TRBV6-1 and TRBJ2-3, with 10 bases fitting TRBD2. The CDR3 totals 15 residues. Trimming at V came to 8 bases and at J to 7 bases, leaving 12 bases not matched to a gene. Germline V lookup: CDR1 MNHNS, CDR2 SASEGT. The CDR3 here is CASSALAGVDYTQYF. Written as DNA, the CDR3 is TGTGCCAGCTCGGCCCTAGCGGGAGTTGATTATACGCAGTATTTT.

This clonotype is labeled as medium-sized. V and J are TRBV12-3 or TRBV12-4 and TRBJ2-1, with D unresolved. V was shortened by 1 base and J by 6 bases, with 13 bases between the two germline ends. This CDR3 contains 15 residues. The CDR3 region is CASSLDWLVSNEQFF. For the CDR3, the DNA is TGTGCCAGCAGTTTAGATTGGTTAGTTTCCAATGAGCAGTTCTTC.

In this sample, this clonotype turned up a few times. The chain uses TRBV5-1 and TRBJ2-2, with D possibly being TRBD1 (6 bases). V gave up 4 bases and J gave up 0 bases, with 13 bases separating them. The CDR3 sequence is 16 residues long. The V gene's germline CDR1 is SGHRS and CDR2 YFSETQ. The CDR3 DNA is TGCGCCAGCAGCGAGACCAGGGGCACGAACACCGGGGAGCTGTTTTTT. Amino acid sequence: CASSETRGTNTGELFF.

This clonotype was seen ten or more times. The CDR3 region has the DNA TGTGCCAGCAGCAGCACCAGTCAAGAGACCCAGTACTTC. This translates into CASSSTSQETQYF. J is TRBJ2-5 and V is TRBV6-2 or TRBV6-3; D gene ambiguous. CDR3 length: 13 amino acids. Trimming pared 6 bases from V and 2 bases from J, leaving 10 bases between. Germline V lookup: CDR1 MNHEY, CDR2 SVGEGT.

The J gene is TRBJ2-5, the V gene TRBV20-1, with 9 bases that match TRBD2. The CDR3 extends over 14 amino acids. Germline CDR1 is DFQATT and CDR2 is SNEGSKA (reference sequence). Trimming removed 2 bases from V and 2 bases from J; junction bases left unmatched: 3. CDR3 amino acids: CSARLAGQQETQYF. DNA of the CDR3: TGCAGTGCTAGACTAGCGGGGCAACAAGAGACCCAGTACTTC.

The CDR3 loop reads CASMLTGTNTIYF. The DNA of the CDR3 is TGTGCCAGTATGTTGACAGGGACAAACACCATATATTTT. The J gene is TRBJ1-3, the V gene TRBV19, with 7 bases aligning to TRBD1. Trimming took 7 bases from V and 6 from J; bases not matched to a gene: 6. CDR3 length: 13 residues. In germline, CDR1 is LNHDA, CDR2 SQIVND (reference sequence).

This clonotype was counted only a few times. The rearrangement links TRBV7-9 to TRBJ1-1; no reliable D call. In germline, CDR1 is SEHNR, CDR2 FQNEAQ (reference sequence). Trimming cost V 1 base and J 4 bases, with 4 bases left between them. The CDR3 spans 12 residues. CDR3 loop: CASSLVITEAFF. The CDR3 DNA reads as TGTGCCAGCAGCTTAGTTATCACTGAAGCTTTCTTT.

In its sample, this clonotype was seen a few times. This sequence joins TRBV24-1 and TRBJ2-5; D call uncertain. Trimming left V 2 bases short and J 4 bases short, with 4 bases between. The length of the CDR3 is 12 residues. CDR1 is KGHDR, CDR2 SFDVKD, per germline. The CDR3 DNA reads TGTGCCACCAGTGATTATCGAGAGACCCAGTACTTC. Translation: CATSDYRETQYF.

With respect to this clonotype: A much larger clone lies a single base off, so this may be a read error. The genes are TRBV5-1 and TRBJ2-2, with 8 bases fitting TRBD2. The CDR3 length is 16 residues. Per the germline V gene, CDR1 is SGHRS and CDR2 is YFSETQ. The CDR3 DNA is TGCGCCAGCAGCAGCGGACTAGCCGGATGGTCCGGGGGGCTGTTTTTT. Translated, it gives CASSSGLAGWSGGLFF. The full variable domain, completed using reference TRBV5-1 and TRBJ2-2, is KAGVTQTPRYLIKTRGQQVTLSCSPISGHRSVSWYQQTPGQGLQFLFEYFSETQRNKGNFPGRFSGRQFSNSRSEMNVSTLELGDSALYLCASSSGLAGWSGGLFFGEGSRLTVL.

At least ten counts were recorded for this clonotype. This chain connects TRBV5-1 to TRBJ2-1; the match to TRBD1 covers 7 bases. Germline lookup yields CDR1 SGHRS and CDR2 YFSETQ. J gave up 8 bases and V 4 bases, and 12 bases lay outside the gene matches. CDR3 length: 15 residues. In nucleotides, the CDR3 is TGCGCCAGCAGCGTACCCCAGACAGGGAACCATGAGCAGTTCTTC. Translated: CASSVPQTGNHEQFF.

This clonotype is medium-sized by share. CDR3 DNA: TGTGCCATTAACCGGGACCCCCGGCGGTATAATTCACCCCTCCACTTT. Its protein product is CAINRDPRRYNSPLHF. The chain is built from TRBV6-1 and TRBJ1-6, with D possibly matching TRBD1 (5 bases). V was pared by 10 bases and J by 4 bases, with 20 bases between. The CDR3 runs 16 residues. Germline values: CDR1 MNHNS, CDR2 SASEGT.

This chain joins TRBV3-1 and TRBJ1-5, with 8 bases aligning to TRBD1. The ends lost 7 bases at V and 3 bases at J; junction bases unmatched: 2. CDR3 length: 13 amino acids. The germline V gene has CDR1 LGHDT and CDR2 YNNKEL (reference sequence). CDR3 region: CASTQGANQPQHF. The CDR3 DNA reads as TGTGCCAGCACCCAGGGGGCCAATCAGCCCCAGCATTTT.

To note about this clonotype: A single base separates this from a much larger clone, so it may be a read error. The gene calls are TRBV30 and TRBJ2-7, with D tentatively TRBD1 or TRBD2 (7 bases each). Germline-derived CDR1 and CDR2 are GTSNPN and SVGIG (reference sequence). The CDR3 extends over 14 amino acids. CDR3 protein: CTWSRGGSSYEQYF. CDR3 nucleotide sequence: TGTACCTGGAGCAGGGGGGGGAGCTCCTACGAGCAGTACTTC. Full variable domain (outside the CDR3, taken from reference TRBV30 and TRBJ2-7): SQTIHQWPATLVQPVGSPLSLECTVEGTSNPNLYWYRQAAGRGLQLLFYSVGIGQISSEVPQNLSASRPQDRQFILSSKKLLLSDSGFYLCTWSRGGSSYEQYFGPGTRLTVT.

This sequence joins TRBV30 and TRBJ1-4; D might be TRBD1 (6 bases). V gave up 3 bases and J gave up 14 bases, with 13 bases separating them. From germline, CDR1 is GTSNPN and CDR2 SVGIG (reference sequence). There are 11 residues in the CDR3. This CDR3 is CAWSVRTDLFF. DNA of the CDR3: TGTGCCTGGAGCGTCCGGACAGACCTGTTTTTT.

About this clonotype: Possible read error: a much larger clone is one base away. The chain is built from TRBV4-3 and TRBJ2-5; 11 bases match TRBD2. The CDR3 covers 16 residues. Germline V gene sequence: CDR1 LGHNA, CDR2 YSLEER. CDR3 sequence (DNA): TGCGCCAGCAGCCAAGTCCTAGCGGGAGGCCGAGAGAACCAGTACTTC. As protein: CASSQVLAGGRENQYF.

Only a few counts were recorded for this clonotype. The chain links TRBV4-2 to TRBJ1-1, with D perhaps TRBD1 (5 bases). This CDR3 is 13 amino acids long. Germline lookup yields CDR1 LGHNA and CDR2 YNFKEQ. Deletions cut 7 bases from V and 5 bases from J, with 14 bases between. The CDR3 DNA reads TGTGCCAGCAAGCCCCCAGGGCGGACTGAAGCTTTCTTT. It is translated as CASKPPGRTEAFF.

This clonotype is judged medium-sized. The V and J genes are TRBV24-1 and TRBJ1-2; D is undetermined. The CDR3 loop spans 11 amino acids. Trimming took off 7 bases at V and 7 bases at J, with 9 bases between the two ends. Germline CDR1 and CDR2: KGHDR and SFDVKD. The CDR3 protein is CATSDGVGYTF. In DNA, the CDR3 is TGTGCCACCAGCGATGGGGTTGGCTACACCTTC.

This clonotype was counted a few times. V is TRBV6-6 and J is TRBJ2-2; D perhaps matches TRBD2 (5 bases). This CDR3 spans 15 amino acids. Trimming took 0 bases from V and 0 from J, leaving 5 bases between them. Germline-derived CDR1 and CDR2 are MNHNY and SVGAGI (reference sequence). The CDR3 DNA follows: TGTGCCAGCAGTTACTCGGGAGCGAACACCGGGGAGCTGTTTTTT. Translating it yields CASSYSGANTGELFF.

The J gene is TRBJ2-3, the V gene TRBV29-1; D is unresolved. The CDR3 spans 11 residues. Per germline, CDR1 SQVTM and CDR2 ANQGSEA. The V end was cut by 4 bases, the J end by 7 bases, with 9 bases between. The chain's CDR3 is CSVASGYTQYF. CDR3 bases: TGCAGCGTTGCCTCGGGTTATACGCAGTATTTT.

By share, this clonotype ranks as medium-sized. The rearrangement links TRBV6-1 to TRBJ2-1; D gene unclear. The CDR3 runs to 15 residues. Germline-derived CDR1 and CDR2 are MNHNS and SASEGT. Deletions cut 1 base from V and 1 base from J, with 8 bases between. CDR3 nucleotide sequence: TGTGCCAGCAGTGAAGGGGTAATGTCCTACAATGAGCAGTTCTTC. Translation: CASSEGVMSYNEQFF.

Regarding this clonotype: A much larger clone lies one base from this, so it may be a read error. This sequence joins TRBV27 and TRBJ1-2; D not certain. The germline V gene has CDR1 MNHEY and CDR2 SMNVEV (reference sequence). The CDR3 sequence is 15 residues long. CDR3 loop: CVSSPLGEITYGYTF. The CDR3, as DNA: TGTGTCAGCAGTCCGCTCGGGGAGATTACCTATGGCTACACCTTC.

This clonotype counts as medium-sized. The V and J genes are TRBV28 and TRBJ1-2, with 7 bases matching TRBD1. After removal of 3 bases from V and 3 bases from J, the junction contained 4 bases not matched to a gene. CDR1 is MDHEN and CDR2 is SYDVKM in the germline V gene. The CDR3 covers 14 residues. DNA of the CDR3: TGTGCCAGCAGTTTCCCCACAGGGGACTATGGCTACACCTTC. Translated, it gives CASSFPTGDYGYTF.

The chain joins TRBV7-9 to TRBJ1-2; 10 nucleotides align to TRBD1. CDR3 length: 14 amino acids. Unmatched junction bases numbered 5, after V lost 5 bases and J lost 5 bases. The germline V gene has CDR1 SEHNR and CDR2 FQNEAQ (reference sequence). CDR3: CASSPTGGGYGYTF. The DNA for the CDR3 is TGTGCCAGCAGCCCGACAGGGGGCGGATATGGCTACACCTTC. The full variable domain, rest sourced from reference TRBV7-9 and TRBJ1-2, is DTGVSQNPRHKITKRGQNVTFRCDPISEHNRLYWYRQTLGQGPEFLTYFQNEAQLEKSRLLSDRFSAERPKGSFSTLEIQRTEQGDSAMYLCASSPTGGGYGYTFGSGTRLTVV.

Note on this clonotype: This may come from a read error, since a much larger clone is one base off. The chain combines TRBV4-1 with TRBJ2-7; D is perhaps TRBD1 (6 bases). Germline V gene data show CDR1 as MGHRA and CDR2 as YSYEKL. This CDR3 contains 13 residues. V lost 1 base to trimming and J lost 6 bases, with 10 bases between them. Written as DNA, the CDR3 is TGCGCCAGCAGCCAAGGGTGGACAGCCGAGCAGTACTTC. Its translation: CASSQGWTAEQYF.

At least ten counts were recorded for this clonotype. The CDR3 DNA sequence: TGTGCCAGCAGTAATGAAAAACTGTTTTTT. This gives the protein CASSNEKLFF. This chain connects TRBV2 to TRBJ1-4; D gene ambiguous. V was shortened by 5 bases and J by 5 bases, with 0 bases between the two germline ends. Germline values: CDR1 SNHLY, CDR2 FYNNEI. The CDR3 runs 10 residues.

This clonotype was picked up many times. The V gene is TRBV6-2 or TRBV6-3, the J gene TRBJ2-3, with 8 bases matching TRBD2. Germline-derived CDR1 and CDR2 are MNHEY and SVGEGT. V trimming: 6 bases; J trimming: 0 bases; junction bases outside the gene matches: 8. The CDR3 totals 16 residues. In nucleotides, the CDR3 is TGTGCCAGCAGGAGACTAGCGCCTTCTAGCACAGATACGCAGTATTTT. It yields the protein CASRRLAPSSTDTQYF.

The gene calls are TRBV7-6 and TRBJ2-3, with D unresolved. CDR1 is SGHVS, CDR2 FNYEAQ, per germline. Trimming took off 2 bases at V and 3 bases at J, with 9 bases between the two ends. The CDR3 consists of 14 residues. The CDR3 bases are TGTGCCAGCAGCTTATATAAGGGTACAGATACGCAGTATTTT. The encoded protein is CASSLYKGTDTQYF. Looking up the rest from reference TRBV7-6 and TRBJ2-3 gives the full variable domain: GAGVSQSPRYKVTKRGQDVALRCDPISGHVSLYWYRQALGQGPEFLTYFNYEAQQDKSGLPNDRFSAERPEGSISTLTIQRTEQRDSAMYRCASSLYKGTDTQYFGPGTRLTVL.

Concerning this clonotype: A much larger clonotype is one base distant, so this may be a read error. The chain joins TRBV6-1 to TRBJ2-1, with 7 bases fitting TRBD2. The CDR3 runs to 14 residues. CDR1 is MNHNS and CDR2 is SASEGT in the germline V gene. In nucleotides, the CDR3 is TGTGCCAGCAGCGAGAGGACTAGAGGCAATGAGCAGTTGTTC. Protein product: CASSERTRGNEQLF.

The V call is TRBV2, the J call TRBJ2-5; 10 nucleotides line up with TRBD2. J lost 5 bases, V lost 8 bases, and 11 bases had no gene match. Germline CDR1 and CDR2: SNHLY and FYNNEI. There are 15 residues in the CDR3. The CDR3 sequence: CASGDQAGGAETQYF. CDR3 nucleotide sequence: TGTGCCAGCGGGGATCAAGCGGGAGGGGCGGAGACCCAGTACTTC.

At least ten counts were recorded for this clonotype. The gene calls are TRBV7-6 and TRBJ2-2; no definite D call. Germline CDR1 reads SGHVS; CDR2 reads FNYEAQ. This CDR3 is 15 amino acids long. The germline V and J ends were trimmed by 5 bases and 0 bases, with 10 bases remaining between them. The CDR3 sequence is CASSRDTSNTGELFF. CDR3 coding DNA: TGTGCCAGCAGCCGCGACACTTCGAACACCGGGGAGCTGTTTTTT.